This T cell receptor beta chain was identified in a study of cytomegalovirus exposure and HLA in healthy donors. Study findings and constraints: Equally common other TCR beta chains were less clonally expanded than HLA-associated ones, a later analysis found.

As for this clone: Its antigen remains unknown.

Both 60 Vbeta primers and 13 Jbeta primers went into the PCR. Sequencing used immunoSEQ multiplex PCR; TCRdb keeps in-frame clones, though not all of them. The sample shows 120,000 or so clones, around 72% of them seen only once. The receptor was isolated from a man in his thirties or forties in good health and CMV-seronegative. The sequenced sample was PBMCs.

The CDR3 sequence: CASSEIGTGGGYTF. Written as DNA, the CDR3 is TGTGCCAGCAGTGAAATCGGGACAGGGGGTGGCTACACCTTC. The V gene is TRBV2, the J gene TRBJ1-2; 11 positions agree with TRBD1. The CDR3 runs 14 residues. The J segment lost 7 bases and the V segment lost 2 bases, leaving 3 bases of the junction unmatched. Germline-derived CDR1 and CDR2 are SNHLY and FYNNEI.